The 25 T cell receptor beta chains listed next were all sequenced from one sample in a study of blood T cell repertoires in COVID-19. Sequencing used immunoSEQ multiplex PCR; TCRdb keeps in-frame clones, though not all of them. The sample includes some 290,000 clones, 85% to 90% seen only once; the top ten take roughly a tenth. Sample: PBMCs or T cells enriched from blood (not recorded which). These receptors all stem from a woman aged 25 to 39 who had recovered from COVID-19.

This clone was recorded only once. V and J are TRBV5-1 and TRBJ2-7, with 8 bases lining up with TRBD2. Germline CDR1 reads SGHRS; CDR2 reads YFSETQ. Trimming took 4 bases from V and 2 from J; bases not matched to a gene: 5. The CDR3 is 14 amino acids. The CDR3 here is CASSEAGAAYEQYF. The CDR3 region has the DNA TGCGCCAGCAGCGAAGCGGGAGCGGCCTACGAGCAGTACTTC.

The V and J genes are TRBV27 and TRBJ1-5, with TRBD1 matching 8 bases. CDR3 length: 18 residues. CDR1 MNHEY and CDR2 SMNVEV come from the germline V gene (reference sequence). V dropped 2 bases and J dropped 4; count of bases not matched to a gene: 13. The CDR3 reads CASSLKQGAFFNNQPQHF. Here the CDR3 DNA reads TGTGCCAGCAGTTTAAAGCAGGGGGCATTTTTTAATAATCAGCCCCAGCATTTT.

This CDR3 is CAIRGTGDEKLFF. The CDR3, as DNA: TGTGCCATCAGGGGGACAGGGGATGAAAAACTGTTTTTT. This chain links TRBV10-3 with TRBJ1-4, with 10 bases that match TRBD1. V lost 6 bases, J lost 6 bases, and 1 base stayed unmatched. The CDR3 has 13 amino acids. CDR1 and CDR2 (germline): ENHRY, SYGVKD.

The CDR3 here is CASRQRDGVDSPLHF. CDR3 coding DNA: TGTGCCAGCAGACAGCGGGACGGTGTAGATTCACCCCTCCACTTT. The rearrangement uses TRBV7-9 and TRBJ1-6; tentative D call: TRBD1 (5 bases). Germline assignment: CDR1 SEHNR and CDR2 FQNEAQ (reference sequence). CDR3 length: 15 residues. The V end was cut by 6 bases, the J end by 8 bases, with 17 bases between.

The chain joins TRBV27 to TRBJ1-6; 7 bases match TRBD1. Germline V gene data show CDR1 as MNHEY and CDR2 as SMNVEV (reference sequence). V lost 0 bases, J lost 5 bases, and 10 bases stayed unmatched. This CDR3 is built from 18 residues. CDR3 in DNA: TGTGCCAGCAGTTTATCTGTGTTTGGGACAGTGAATAATTCACCCCTCCACTTT. It encodes CASSLSVFGTVNNSPLHF.

The chain combines TRBV19 with TRBJ1-4, with 8 bases matching TRBD1. This CDR3 spans 15 amino acids. With V trimmed by 4 bases and J by 5 bases, 6 bases remained unmatched. Germline V CDR1 and CDR2: LNHDA, SQIVND (reference sequence). CDR3 residues: CASSTTGGENEKLFF. The CDR3 coding sequence is TGTGCCAGTAGTACTACAGGGGGTGAGAATGAAAAACTGTTTTTT.

DNA for the CDR3: TGTGCCACCAGTGATTTGAAATCCCGACAGGATGGCTACACCTTC. Its translation is CATSDLKSRQDGYTF. The rearrangement links TRBV24-1 to TRBJ1-2; D is possibly TRBD1 (6 bases). CDR1 is KGHDR and CDR2 is SFDVKD in the germline V gene. Trimming pared 0 bases from V and 6 bases from J, leaving 13 bases between. CDR3 size: 15 residues.

The chain recombines TRBV12-3 or TRBV12-4 with TRBJ1-1; TRBD1 might be the D (5 bases). This CDR3 is built from 12 residues. Trimming removed 6 bases from V and 10 bases from J, with 15 bases in between. The CDR3 here is CASSVPPGRAFF. The CDR3, as DNA: TGTGCCAGCAGCGTACCTCCAGGGCGAGCTTTCTTT.

The chain couples TRBV5-1 to TRBJ2-3; D not resolved. Trimming pared 1 base from V and 2 bases from J, leaving 8 bases between. The germline V gene has CDR1 SGHRS and CDR2 YFSETQ. This CDR3 is built from 14 residues. The CDR3 reads CASSLTEATDTQYF. The CDR3 coding sequence is TGCGCCAGCAGCTTGACAGAAGCCACAGATACGCAGTATTTT.

The CDR3 sequence is CASSYSNYGYTF. Here the CDR3 DNA reads TGTGCCAGCAGCTACTCCAACTATGGCTACACCTTC. This chain uses TRBV5-6 with TRBJ1-2; unclear D gene. The CDR3 spans 12 residues. Germline assignment: CDR1 SGHDT and CDR2 YYEEEE. Trimming removed 3 bases from V and 2 bases from J, with 5 bases in between.

This chain links TRBV18 with TRBJ1-4; tentative D call: TRBD1 (5 bases). Germline CDR1 is KGHSH and CDR2 is LQKENI. This CDR3 has 17 residues. V lost 3 bases to trimming and J lost 7 bases, with 21 bases between them. CDR3 DNA: TGTGCCAGCTCACCTTGGGAACGCGCGGGGCGGGGTGAAAAACTGTTTTTT. Its translation is CASSPWERAGRGEKLFF.

J is TRBJ1-6 and V is TRBV6-5; 7 bases map to TRBD1. The CDR3 sequence is 14 residues long. The V gene's germline CDR1 is MNHEY and CDR2 SVGAGI. The ends lost 5 bases at V and 9 bases at J; junction bases unmatched: 7. CDR3 nucleotides: TGTGCCAGCAGTCACGACAGGGTTAGTTCACCCCTCCACTTT. Protein sequence: CASSHDRVSSPLHF.

The CDR3 DNA follows: TGTGCCAGCAGCTTATCTGCGGGAGCGGGATACAATGAGCAGTTCTTC. The encoded protein is CASSLSAGAGYNEQFF. The chain carries TRBV7-9 and TRBJ2-1, with 7 bases identical to TRBD2. CDR3 length: 16 residues. J lost 4 bases, V lost 2 bases, and 8 bases had no gene match. The germline CDR1 and CDR2 sequences are SEHNR and FQNEAQ (reference sequence).

The gene calls are TRBV15 and TRBJ2-7; perhaps TRBD1 as D (6 bases). This CDR3 comprises 15 residues. In germline, CDR1 is LNHNV, CDR2 YYDKDF (reference sequence). V was pared by 5 bases and J by 0 bases, with 14 bases between. CDR3 in amino acids: CATSADRRLSYEQYF. CDR3 DNA: TGTGCCACCAGCGCCGACAGGCGCCTCTCCTACGAGCAGTACTTC.

The CDR3 DNA is TGTGCCAGCAGCCCCACACTAGCGGGATCTAGCACAGATACGCAGTATTTT. This encodes CASSPTLAGSSTDTQYF. The chain combines TRBV3-1 (or the pseudogene TRBV3-2) with TRBJ2-3, with TRBD2 matching 10 bases. V was pared by 4 bases and J by 0 bases, with 7 bases of the junction left unmatched. The CDR3 is 17 amino acids. CDR1 and CDR2 (germline): LGHDT, YNNKEL (reference sequence).

This chain's CDR3 is CASSALDSSNEKLFF. CDR3 nucleotide sequence: TGTGCCAGCAGCGCCTTGGACAGCTCTAATGAAAAACTGTTTTTT. The genes are TRBV21-1 and TRBJ1-4; the tabulated D call, TRBD1, remains unverified against the DNA. TRBV21-1 is assigned pseudogene status. The CDR3 is made up of 15 amino acids.

CDR3 protein: CASSLQGFSPLHF. DNA of the CDR3: TGTGCCAGCAGTTTGCAGGGATTCTCACCCCTCCACTTT. J is TRBJ1-6 and V is TRBV6-1; tentative D call: TRBD1 (5 bases). The CDR3 is made up of 13 amino acids. Germline CDR1 is MNHNS and CDR2 is SASEGT. Trimming pared 5 bases from V and 10 bases from J, leaving 12 bases between.

The genes are TRBV7-9 and TRBJ2-7; the match to TRBD2 covers 7 bases. CDR1 and CDR2 from the germline V gene are SEHNR and FQNEAQ (reference sequence). The CDR3 runs to 15 residues. With 7 bases clipped from V and 3 bases from J, the junction kept 12 bases outside the gene matches. The CDR3 loop reads CASTNLWGGVYEQYF. The CDR3 DNA sequence: TGTGCCAGCACCAACCTCTGGGGGGGGGTCTACGAGCAGTACTTC. Variable domain in full (rest from reference TRBV7-9 and TRBJ2-7): DTGVSQNPRHKITKRGQNVTFRCDPISEHNRLYWYRQTLGQGPEFLTYFQNEAQLEKSRLLSDRFSAERPKGSFSTLEIQRTEQGDSAMYLCASTNLWGGVYEQYFGPGTRLTVT.

This chain uses TRBV5-4 with TRBJ1-6, with 9 bases matching TRBD1. Germline CDR1 reads SGHNT; CDR2 reads YYREEE (reference sequence). This CDR3 comprises 17 residues. The V gene end was trimmed by 4 bases and the J gene end by 1 base; junction bases not matched to a gene: 6. This chain's CDR3 is CASSTGQGASYNSPLHF. The CDR3 DNA sequence: TGTGCCAGCAGCACGGGACAGGGAGCGTCCTATAATTCACCCCTCCACTTT.

CDR3 sequence reads: CASSQVTRDFGYTF. Here the CDR3 DNA reads TGTGCCAGCAGCCAAGTCACAAGGGACTTCGGCTACACCTTC. The rearrangement uses TRBV3-1 (or the pseudogene TRBV3-2) and TRBJ1-2; D might be TRBD1 (5 bases). Trimming took 1 base from V and 8 from J, leaving 14 bases between them. The germline V gene encodes CDR1 LGHDT and CDR2 YNNKEL (reference sequence). This CDR3 comprises 14 residues.

This chain links TRBV4-1 with TRBJ2-1, with 8 bases matching TRBD1. The germline V gene has CDR1 MGHRA and CDR2 YSYEKL. V lost 3 bases, J lost 2 bases, and 12 bases stayed unmatched. This CDR3 region has 18 residues. The CDR3 is CASSQTTSGTGAYNEQFF. DNA of the CDR3: TGCGCCAGCAGCCAGACAACGTCCGGGACAGGAGCCTACAATGAGCAGTTCTTC.

The genes are TRBV19 and TRBJ2-1; TRBD2 agrees at 9 bases. V lost 4 bases to trimming and J lost 2 bases; unmatched junction nucleotides: 3. The CDR3 length is 15 residues. Germline CDR1 is LNHDA and CDR2 is SQIVND (reference sequence). The CDR3, as DNA: TGTGCCAGTAGTACTAGCGGGAAGACCTACAATGAGCAGTTCTTC. Translation: CASSTSGKTYNEQFF.

The rearrangement links TRBV24-1 to TRBJ2-1; 8 bases are shared with TRBD2. CDR3 length equals 16 residues. Trimming at V came to 4 bases and at J to 4 bases, leaving 8 bases not matched to a gene. Germline V gives CDR1 KGHDR, CDR2 SFDVKD. For the CDR3, the DNA is TGTGCCACCAGTGAGTCCGGGACTAGAGATTACAATGAGCAGTTCTTC. Protein: CATSESGTRDYNEQFF.

The CDR3 here is CASSQVVGGDYNEQFF. CDR3 coding DNA: TGCGCCAGCAGCCAAGTGGTAGGGGGTGACTACAATGAGCAGTTCTTC. The V gene is TRBV4-3, the J gene TRBJ2-1, with D possibly matching TRBD1 (6 bases). The CDR3 is 16 amino acids. The germline CDR1 and CDR2 sequences are LGHNA and YSLEER. V was clipped by 1 base and J by 3 bases, with 13 bases between them.

The chain has TRBV27 and TRBJ1-2, with TRBD1 matching over 11 bases. V lost 5 bases and J lost 4; bases outside the gene matches: 6. This CDR3 has 15 amino acids. Germline V lookup: CDR1 MNHEY, CDR2 SMNVEV (reference sequence). The CDR3 region is CASSLGQGAGYGYTF. The CDR3 region has the DNA TGTGCCAGCAGTCTTGGACAGGGGGCAGGCTATGGCTACACCTTC.